This T cell receptor (beta chain) was identified in a study of cytomegalovirus exposure and HLA in healthy donors. Looking at the study overall: It was reported in a later analysis that the 90 to 150 validation repertoires used the same platform as the approximately 670 first-cohort repertoires.

Method: immunoSEQ multiplex PCR; TCRdb's copy keeps in-frame clones and lacks some. The profile shows under 200,000 clones, about 81% of them singletons. Between the trimmed V and J ends, which lost 10 bases and 5 bases, there was a span of 17 bases. The germline CDR1 and CDR2 sequences are LNHDA and SQIVND (reference sequence). This CDR3 is 13 amino acids long. Whole-study results and caveats: Investigators reported 150 to 200 TCR beta chains as tied to cytomegalovirus.

A remark on this clone: Its antigen is not known.

The specimen was PBMCs. This clonotype was sampled from a woman aged 30 to 39 in good health and CMV-seronegative. The chain couples TRBV19 to TRBJ1-1; D remains unclear. The CDR3 protein is CAISDTRETEAFF. CDR3 nucleotide sequence: TGTGCCATATCAGACACCCGGGAAACTGAAGCTTTCTTT.